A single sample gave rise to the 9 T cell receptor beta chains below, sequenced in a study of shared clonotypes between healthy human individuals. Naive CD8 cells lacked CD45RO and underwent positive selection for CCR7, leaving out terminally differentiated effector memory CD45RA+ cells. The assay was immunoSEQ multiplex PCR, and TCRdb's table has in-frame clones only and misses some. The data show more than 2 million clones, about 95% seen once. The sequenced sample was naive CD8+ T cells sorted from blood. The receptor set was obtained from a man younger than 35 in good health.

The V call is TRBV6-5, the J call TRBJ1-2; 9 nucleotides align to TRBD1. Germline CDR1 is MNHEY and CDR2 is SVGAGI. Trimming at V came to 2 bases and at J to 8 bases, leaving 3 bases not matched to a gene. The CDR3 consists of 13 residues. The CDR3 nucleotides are TGTGCCAGCAGTTACGGACAGGGGATCGGCTACACCTTC. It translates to CASSYGQGIGYTF.

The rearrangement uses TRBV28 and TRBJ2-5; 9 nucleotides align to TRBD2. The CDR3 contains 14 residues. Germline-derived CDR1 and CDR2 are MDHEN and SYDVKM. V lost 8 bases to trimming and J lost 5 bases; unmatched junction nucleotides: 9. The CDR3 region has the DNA TGTGCCAGCGGCTTGGCGGGGGGGCGGGAGACCCAGTACTTC. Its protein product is CASGLAGGRETQYF.

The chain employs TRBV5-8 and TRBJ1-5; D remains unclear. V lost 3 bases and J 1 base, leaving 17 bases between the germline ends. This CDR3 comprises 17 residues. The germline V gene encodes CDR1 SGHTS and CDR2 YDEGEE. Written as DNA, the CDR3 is TGTGCCAGCAGCTGGTGGTCATATAGTATGAGCAATCAGCCCCAGCATTTT. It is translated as CASSWWSYSMSNQPQHF.

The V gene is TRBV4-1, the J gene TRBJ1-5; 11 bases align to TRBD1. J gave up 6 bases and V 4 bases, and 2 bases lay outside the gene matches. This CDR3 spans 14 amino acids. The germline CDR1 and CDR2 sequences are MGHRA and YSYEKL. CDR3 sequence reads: CASSPGTGGQPQHF. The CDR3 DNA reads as TGCGCCAGCAGCCCGGGGACAGGGGGTCAGCCCCAGCATTTT.

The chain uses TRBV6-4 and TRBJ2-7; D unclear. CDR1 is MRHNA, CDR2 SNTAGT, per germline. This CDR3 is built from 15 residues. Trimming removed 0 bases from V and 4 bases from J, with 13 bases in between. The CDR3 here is CASSDSRQAPYEQYF. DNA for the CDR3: TGTGCCAGCAGTGACTCGCGGCAGGCACCTTACGAGCAGTACTTC.

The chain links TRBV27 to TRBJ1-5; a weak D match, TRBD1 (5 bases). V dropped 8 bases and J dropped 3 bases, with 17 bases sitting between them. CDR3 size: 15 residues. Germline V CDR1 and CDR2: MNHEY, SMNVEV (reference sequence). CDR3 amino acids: CASARYSGDNQPQHF. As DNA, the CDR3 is TGTGCCAGCGCCAGGTATTCGGGGGACAATCAGCCCCAGCATTTT.

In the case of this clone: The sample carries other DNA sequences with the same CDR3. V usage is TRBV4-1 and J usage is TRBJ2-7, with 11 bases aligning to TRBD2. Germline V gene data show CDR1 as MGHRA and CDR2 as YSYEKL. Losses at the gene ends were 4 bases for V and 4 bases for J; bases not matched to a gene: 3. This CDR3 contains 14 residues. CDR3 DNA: TGCGCCAGCAGCCCGGGGACTAGCGGTTACGAGCAGTACTTC. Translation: CASSPGTSGYEQYF.

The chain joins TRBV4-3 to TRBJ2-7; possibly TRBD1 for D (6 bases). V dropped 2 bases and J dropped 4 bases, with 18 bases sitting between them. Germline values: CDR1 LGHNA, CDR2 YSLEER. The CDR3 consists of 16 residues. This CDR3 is CASSQLTEAQGYEQYF. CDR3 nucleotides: TGCGCCAGCAGCCAACTTACGGAAGCCCAGGGGTACGAGCAGTACTTC.

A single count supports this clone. CDR3 DNA sequence: TGTGCCAGCAGTGACTACCGGGACAGGGGCGGGGAACTGTTTTTT. It is translated as CASSDYRDRGGELFF. The chain recombines TRBV6-1 with TRBJ1-4; 10 positions match TRBD1. The CDR3 consists of 15 residues. The germline V gene encodes CDR1 MNHNS and CDR2 SASEGT. V shed 3 bases, J shed 12 bases, and the junction held 10 bases outside the gene matches.